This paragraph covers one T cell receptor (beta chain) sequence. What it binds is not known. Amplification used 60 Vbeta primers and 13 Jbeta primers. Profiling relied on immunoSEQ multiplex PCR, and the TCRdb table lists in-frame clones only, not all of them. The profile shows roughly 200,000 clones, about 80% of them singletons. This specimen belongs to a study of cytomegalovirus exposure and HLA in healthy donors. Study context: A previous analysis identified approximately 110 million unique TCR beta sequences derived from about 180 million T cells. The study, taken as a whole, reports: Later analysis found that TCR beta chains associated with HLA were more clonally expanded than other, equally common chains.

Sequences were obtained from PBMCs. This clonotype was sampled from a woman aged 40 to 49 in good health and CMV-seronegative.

The CDR3 loop reads CASSEFKGAGGQETQYF. DNA of the CDR3: TGTGCCAGCAGTGAATTTAAAGGAGCAGGAGGGCAAGAGACCCAGTACTTC. V is TRBV25-1 and J is TRBJ2-5; possible D gene TRBD2, 6 bases. The CDR3 extends over 17 amino acids. Trimming left V 1 base short and J 2 bases short, with 17 bases between. In germline, CDR1 is MGHDK, CDR2 SYGVNS.